This entry concerns a single TCR beta chain. This CDR3 has 14 residues. Germline-derived CDR1 and CDR2 are SGHRS and YFSETQ. The V segment lost 2 bases and the J segment 6 bases; nucleotides outside the gene matches: 8. TCRdb's copy holds only in-frame clones and misses some; the assay was immunoSEQ multiplex PCR. The profile covers 40,000 to 60,000 clones, with approximately 91% appearing a single time and roughly 6.2% taken by the ten largest. The data were taken from a study of OX40 agonist ivuxolimab in advanced cancers. This chain links TRBV5-1 with TRBJ2-7; 7 nucleotides align to TRBD1. The TCR comes from an adult with an advanced solid tumor such as melanoma, head and neck, liver or kidney cancer. Sequenced here: CD4+ or CD8+ T cells sorted from blood, sampled in a trial of the OX40 agonist ivuxolimab. The CDR3 nucleotides read TGCGCCAGCAGCTTTGGGACAGTGGGCTCCGAGCAGTACTTC. Translated: CASSFGTVGSEQYF.